This TCR beta chain was identified during a study of blood T cell repertoires in COVID-19. Overall study context: From the United States, Italy and Spain came samples of acute and convalescent COVID-19.

The CDR3 runs to 13 residues. V was clipped by 7 bases and J by 6 bases, with 13 bases between them. Germline loops: CDR1 SNHLY, CDR2 FYNNEI. Original processing methods: Reference gene primer amplification gave nucleated cell count estimates. The repertoire was sequenced with immunoSEQ multiplex PCR; TCRdb's copy has only in-frame clones and lacks some. V, J and clone size are those of that table, while D and trimming were read from the DNA. The repertoire includes fewer than 500,000 clones, around 88% of them detected once, and roughly 4.3% sits in the top ten. The sequenced material came from peripheral blood. This clonotype was obtained from a woman in her 30s with acute or convalescent COVID-19. This chain connects TRBV2 to TRBJ2-1; D is unclear. Here the CDR3 reads CASIPGLGNEQFF. The CDR3 DNA reads TGTGCCAGCATCCCAGGCTTAGGCAATGAGCAGTTCTTC.